This TCR beta chain appears in the sequencing data of a study of blood T cells in healthy people across ages. About the research overall: Template switching captured about one barcoded beta molecule per two T cells.

Then a second PCR, running roughly 7 to 11 cycles, was carried out with a sample-barcoded 5' primer and a J-beta primer mix. A 12-random-nucleotide template-switch adaptor tagged each cDNA molecule. MiXCR, applied by TCRdb to the 5' RACE reads, yields one record per CDR3 protein. In the table there are 650,000 to 1,000,000 distinct CDR3 sequences, about 37% of which are singletons. The source of this sequence is a man aged 18 to 30 in good health. The sequenced sample was blood.

The CDR3 here is CSARSQGVEAFF. CDR3 bases: TGCAGTGCTAGAAGCCAGGGGGTTGAAGCTTTCTTT. The rearrangement uses TRBV20-1 and TRBJ1-1; 7 bases are a match to TRBD1. V lost 2 bases, J lost 7 bases, and 4 bases stayed unmatched. Germline V gene data show CDR1 as DFQATT and CDR2 as SNEGSKA (reference sequence). The length of the CDR3 is 12 residues.